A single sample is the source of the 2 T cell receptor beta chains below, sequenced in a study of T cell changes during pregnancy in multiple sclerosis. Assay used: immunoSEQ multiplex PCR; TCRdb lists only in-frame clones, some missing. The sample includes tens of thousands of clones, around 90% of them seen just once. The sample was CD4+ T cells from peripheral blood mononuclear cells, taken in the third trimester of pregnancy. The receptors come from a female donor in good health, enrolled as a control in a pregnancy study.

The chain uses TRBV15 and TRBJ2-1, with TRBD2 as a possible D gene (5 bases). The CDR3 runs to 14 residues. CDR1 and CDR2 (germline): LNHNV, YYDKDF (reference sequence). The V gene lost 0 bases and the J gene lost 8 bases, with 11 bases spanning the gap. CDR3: CATSRERVPDEQFF. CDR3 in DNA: TGTGCCACCAGCAGAGAGAGGGTCCCCGATGAGCAGTTCTTC.

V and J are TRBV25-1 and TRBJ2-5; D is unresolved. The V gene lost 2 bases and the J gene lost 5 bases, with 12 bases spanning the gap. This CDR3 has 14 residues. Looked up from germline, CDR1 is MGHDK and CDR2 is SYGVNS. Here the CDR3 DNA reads TGTGCCAGCAGTGAAACCTATTCAGCGGAGACCCAGTACTTC. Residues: CASSETYSAETQYF. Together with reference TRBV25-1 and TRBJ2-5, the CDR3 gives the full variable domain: EADIYQTPRYLVIGTGKKITLECSQTMGHDKMYWYQQDPGMELHLIHYSYGVNSTEKGDLSSESTVSRIRTEHFPLTLESARPSHTSQYLCASSETYSAETQYFGPGTRLLVL.